The TCR beta chain described here comes from a study of early T cells in non-severe SARS-CoV-2 infection. Overall study results and limits: CD4 and private specificities were missed by VDJdb matching, which favored anti-spike CD8 responses.

This clonotype was seen only a few times. Its antigen is currently unknown. TCRdb re-called the 5' RACE reads through MiXCR, storing one row per CDR3 protein. This table holds more than 45,000 distinct CDR3 sequences, around 12% found once. The J segment lost 5 bases and the V segment lost 1 base, leaving 12 bases of the junction unmatched. In germline, CDR1 is SGHTA, CDR2 FQGNSA. The CDR3 has 17 amino acids. The clonotype was recovered from an adult who was a healthcare worker with PCR-confirmed SARS-CoV-2 infection or an uninfected control (not recorded which). The V call is TRBV7-2, the J call TRBJ2-5; 8 positions match TRBD2. Material: whole blood. CDR3 sequence reads: CASSLVLSGGDGETQYF. The CDR3 DNA sequence: TGTGCCAGCAGCTTAGTCCTGAGCGGGGGAGATGGCGAGACCCAGTACTTC.